This T cell receptor beta chain was captured in a study of T cell responses to AZD1222 COVID-19 vaccine. Only in-frame clones appear in the TCRdb table, and some are missing; sequencing was by immunoSEQ multiplex PCR. This sample has 150,000 to 200,000 clones, with roughly 90% found just once. This clone was seen a few times. V was shortened by 8 bases and J by 3 bases, with 5 bases between the two germline ends. The CDR3 extends over 11 amino acids. CDR1 SNHLY and CDR2 FYNNEI come from the germline V gene. The J gene is TRBJ1-3, the V gene TRBV2; D is unclear. The sample consisted of peripheral blood, taken on day 0 of AZD1222 vaccination. This sequence originates from an adult in good health. Here the CDR3 DNA reads TGTGCCAGCCGGCTTGGAAACACCATATATTTT. Residues: CASRLGNTIYF.